This T cell receptor (beta chain) stems from a study of cytomegalovirus exposure and HLA in healthy donors. Findings of the study overall: Rare sequences made up most TCRs, while some public TCRs were found in many donors.

About this clone itself: Antigen specificity is unknown.

CDR3 length: 18 residues. Germline CDR1 is SGHDT and CDR2 is YYEEEE. The junction had 15 bases not matched to a gene; V was cut back by 4 bases and J by 0 bases. Generated by immunoSEQ multiplex PCR, the TCRdb table keeps only in-frame clones and is missing some. The sample holds tens of thousands of clones, about 88% seen once. This rearrangement joins TRBV5-6 to TRBJ2-5; TRBD1 matches at 7 bases. The clonotype originates from a woman in her late teens or twenties in good health and CMV-seronegative. Source material: PBMCs. The CDR3 loop reads CASSPLGQSNGDQETQYF. CDR3 bases: TGTGCCAGCAGCCCCCTGGGACAGTCGAATGGGGACCAAGAGACCCAGTACTTC.